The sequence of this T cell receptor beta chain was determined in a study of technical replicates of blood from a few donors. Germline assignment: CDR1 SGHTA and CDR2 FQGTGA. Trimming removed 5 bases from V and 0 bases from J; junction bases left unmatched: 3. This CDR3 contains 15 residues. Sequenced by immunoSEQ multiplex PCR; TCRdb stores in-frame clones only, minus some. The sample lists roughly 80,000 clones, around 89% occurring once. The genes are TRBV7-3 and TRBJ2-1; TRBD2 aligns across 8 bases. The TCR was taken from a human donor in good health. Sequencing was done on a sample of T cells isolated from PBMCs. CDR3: CASSKTSGSYNEQFF. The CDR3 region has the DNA TGTGCCAGCAGCAAAACTAGCGGCTCCTACAATGAGCAGTTCTTC. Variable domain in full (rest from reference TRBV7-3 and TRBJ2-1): GAGVSQTPSNKVTEKGKYVELRCDPISGHTALYWYRQSLGQGPEFLIYFQGTGAADDSGLPNDRFFAVRPEGSVSTLKIQRTERGDSAVYLCASSKTSGSYNEQFFGPGTRLTVL.